The clone carrying this T cell receptor (beta chain) was counted a few times. The data were taken from a study of metastatic and nonmetastatic thyroid tumors. The entire patient cohort was treatment-naive prior to thyroid surgery. Germline V lookup: CDR1 MNHNS, CDR2 SASEGT. Trimming cost V 0 bases and J 8 bases, with 8 bases left between them. This CDR3 contains 13 residues. TCRdb re-called the PCR reads with MiXCR. The profile shows roughly 20,000 clones, under 45% of them singletons. Sequenced: tumor tissue. The TCR sequence derives from a female donor with papillary thyroid cancer or a benign thyroid nodule (not recorded which). Some clones in this sample may be carry-over from other donors' samples. This chain links TRBV6-1 with TRBJ2-4; D not certain. CDR3 bases: TGTGCCAGCAGTGAAGCGCGCCTGGACATTCAGTACTTC. Translating it yields CASSEARLDIQYF.